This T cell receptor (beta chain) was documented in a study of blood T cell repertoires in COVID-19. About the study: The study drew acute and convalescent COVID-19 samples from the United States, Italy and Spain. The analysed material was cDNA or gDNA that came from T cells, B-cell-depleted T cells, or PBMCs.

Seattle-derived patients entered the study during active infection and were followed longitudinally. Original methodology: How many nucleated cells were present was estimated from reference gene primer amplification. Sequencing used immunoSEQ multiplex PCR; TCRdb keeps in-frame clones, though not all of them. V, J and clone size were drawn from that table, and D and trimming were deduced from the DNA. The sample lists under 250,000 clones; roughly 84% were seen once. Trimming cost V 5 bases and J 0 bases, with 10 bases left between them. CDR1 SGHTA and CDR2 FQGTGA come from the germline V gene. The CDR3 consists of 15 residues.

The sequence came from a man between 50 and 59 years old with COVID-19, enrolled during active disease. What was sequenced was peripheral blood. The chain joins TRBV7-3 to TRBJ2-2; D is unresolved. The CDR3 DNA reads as TGTGCCAGCAGCCCCGGCGGATCGAACACCGGGGAGCTGTTTTTT. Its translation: CASSPGGSNTGELFF.